This T cell receptor (beta chain) was obtained from a study of cytotoxic CD8 clonotypes in ibrutinib-treated CLL. Libraries were prepared by immunoSEQ multiplex PCR; TCRdb keeps only in-frame clonotypes and omits some of them. The sample comprises about 25,000 clones, 69% of which are singletons, and roughly 50% rests with the top ten. V was cut by 6 bases and J by 5 bases, with 14 bases left in between. This CDR3 is built from 13 residues. CDR1 is KGHSH and CDR2 is LQKENI in the germline V gene. This clone showed up just a few times. The material sequenced was PBMCs, taken at disease progression, from a patient treated with ibrutinib. This clonotype originated in a human donor with chronic lymphocytic leukemia. This chain uses TRBV18 with TRBJ2-7; D tentatively fits TRBD1 or TRBD2 (5 bases each). CDR3 nucleotides: TGTGCCAGCTCCCCGATGGGGGTTAACGAGCAGTACTTC. It translates to CASSPMGVNEQYF.